This TCR beta chain was observed in a study of T cell clonality in common variable immunodeficiency. Study-level findings and limits: Compared with healthy controls, CVID subjects showed increased TCRbeta clonality, mostly in about a third. The cause of increased CVID clonality remains unclear without subpopulation sequencing. Fewer TCRbeta clones were shared among CVID subjects than controls.

Germline-derived CDR1 and CDR2 are SGHTA and FQGNSA. The CDR3 totals 14 residues. J lost 8 bases, V lost 3 bases, and 6 bases had no gene match. This clone was detected ten times or more. The antigen is undetermined. Coverage ceases 3 residues before the CDR3 finishes, and the germline J gene fills in the end. Sequenced by immunoSEQ multiplex PCR; TCRdb stores in-frame clones only, minus some. The record shows approximately 40,000 clones for this sample, with no singletons present. The chain has TRBV7-2 and TRBJ1-5, with 8 bases aligning to TRBD1. This sequence was found in a person aged 18-70 years in good health. Sequenced: peripheral blood mononuclear cells. Incomplete CDR3 DNA: TGTGCCAGCAGCTTTAACAGGGGGAAGGAGCCC. It codes for CASSFNRGKEP. The whole CDR3 reads CASSFNRGKEPQHF.